These T cell receptor beta chains were read from a single sample in a study of a mutant IDH1 vaccine in newly diagnosed glioma. Their antigens remain unidentified. Data came from immunoSEQ multiplex PCR; TCRdb stores just in-frame clones and leaves some out. Of approximately 39,000 clones listed, roughly 76% are singletons. The material was PBMCs, obtained from a glioma patient whose treatment included an IDH1 peptide vaccine. The receptors stem from a man in his fifties or sixties with glioma. CDR3s include the opening cysteine and the closing phenylalanine or tryptophan. D genes are given only for firm matches. Not all rows give a size; the values are once, few, many and, for expanded clones, a class.

v_gene	d_gene	abundance	j_gene	CDR3nt	CDR3aa
TRBV29-1	TRBD1	-	TRBJ2-7	TGCAGCGCCTCCGGGACAGAAGCCTACGAGCAGTACTTC	CSASGTEAYEQYF
TRBV4-1	-	once	TRBJ2-7	TGCGCCAGCAGCCAAAAAACGGCCACCTCCTACGAGCAGTACTTC	CASSQKTATSYEQYF
TRBV10-3	TRBD1	-	TRBJ1-2	TGTGCCATCAGGATGGACAGGGGTGGCTACACCTTC	CAIRMDRGGYTF
TRBV6-1	-	few	TRBJ1-1	TGTGCCAGCAGAGGTTCTAACAAGGTTGGCACTGAAGCTTTCTTT	CASRGSNKVGTEAFF
TRBV7-2	-	-	TRBJ1-2	TGTGCCAGCAGCCCAAGGGGCAGTTTAGCAGATGGCTACACCTTC	CASSPRGSLADGYTF
TRBV27	-	once	TRBJ2-7	TGTGCCAGCAGTTACCGGAGCACCTACGAGCAGTACTTC	CASSYRSTYEQYF
TRBV14	TRBD1	-	TRBJ2-7	TGTGCCAGCAGCCAGATTTCACCGGGACAGGGGGGCGAGCAGTACTTC	CASSQISPGQGGEQYF
TRBV9	-	-	TRBJ2-5	TGTGCCAGCAGCGTATTCGGTGGGCAAGAGACCCAGTACTTC	CASSVFGGQETQYF
TRBV28	-	-	TRBJ1-5	TGTGCCAGCAGTTTCGCGACAGTCCTCAATCAGCCCCAGCATTTT	CASSFATVLNQPQHF
TRBV5-1	-	-	TRBJ1-2	TGCGCCAGCAGCTTGGACGTCTATGGCTACACCTTC	CASSLDVYGYTF
TRBV15	-	-	TRBJ1-4	TGTGCCACCAGCAGAGCCTATAATGAAAAACTGTTTTTT	CATSRAYNEKLFF
TRBV13	-	-	TRBJ1-2	TGTGCCAGCAGCATACAGGGAGGACGGGGCTACACCTTC	CASSIQGGRGYTF
TRBV19	-	-	TRBJ2-3	TGTGCCAGTAGGGCAGCTAGCACAGATACGCAGTATTTT	CASRAASTDTQYF
TRBV2	TRBD2	-	TRBJ2-3	TGTGCCAGCAGCGCGCCGAGGGGCGGGAGGGCCTCAGATACGCAGTATTTT	CASSAPRGGRASDTQYF
TRBV13	-	-	TRBJ2-2	TGTGCCAGCAGCCTATCGGGACGGAACACCGGGGAGCTGTTTTTT	CASSLSGRNTGELFF
TRBV6-1	-	once	TRBJ2-7	TGTGCCAGCAGTCTGGACCGTATAAGCTCCTACGAGCAGTACTTC	CASSLDRISSYEQYF
TRBV7-2	TRBD2	once	TRBJ2-7	TGTGCCAGCAGCGGAAGCGGGAAAGAGCAGTACTTC	CASSGSGKEQYF
TRBV5-4	-	-	TRBJ1-1	TGTGCCAGCAGCTTGGCCACAGGTTCAAAGGTGGGGGACACTGAAGCTTTCTTT	CASSLATGSKVGDTEAFF
TRBV9	TRBD2	few	TRBJ2-1	TGTGCCAGCAGCGTGGGGACTAACTCCTACAATGAGCAGTTCTTC	CASSVGTNSYNEQFF
TRBV2	TRBD1	-	TRBJ1-4	TGTGCCAGCAGCCGGACAGGGGGCCGGGAAAAACTGTTTTTT	CASSRTGGREKLFF
TRBV5-1	-	-	TRBJ2-1	TGCGCCAGCAGCTTTGTCGGAGGGGCCTACAATGAGCAGTTCTTC	CASSFVGGAYNEQFF
TRBV6-6	-	-	TRBJ2-7	TGTGCCAGCAGTTACCCGCAGGTCAGGCCCTACGAGCAGTACTTC	CASSYPQVRPYEQYF
TRBV5-6	-	-	TRBJ1-2	TGTGCCAGCAGCACCCCAGGGACCTACTATGGCTACACCTTC	CASSTPGTYYGYTF
TRBV28	-	-	TRBJ1-5	TGTGCCAGCACCGCACCCGGCGGCAATCAGCCCCAGCATTTT	CASTAPGGNQPQHF
TRBV13	TRBD2	-	TRBJ2-1	TGTGCCAGCAGCCCAAACCTGAGGACTAGCGGGAGCTCCTACAATGAGCAGTTCTTC	CASSPNLRTSGSSYNEQFF
TRBV2	-	few	TRBJ1-1	TGTGCCAGCAGTAGGGGTGGGGGGAACACTGAAGCTTTCTTT	CASSRGGGNTEAFF
TRBV15	TRBD2	-	TRBJ2-7	TGTGCCACCAGCAGAGATAGGTCTAGCGGATACGAGCAGTACTTC	CATSRDRSSGYEQYF
TRBV25-1	-	-	TRBJ2-7	TGTGCCAGCAGTGAAATAGACAGGGAGGTCGGCGAGCAGTACTTC	CASSEIDREVGEQYF
TRBV5-6	-	-	TRBJ1-4	TGTGCCAGCAGCTTGACGACTGCAACTAATGAAAAACTGTTTTTT	CASSLTTATNEKLFF
TRBV5-8	TRBD1	-	TRBJ1-1	TGTGCCAGCAGCGCACAGGGGTTAAGCACTGAAGCTTTCTTT	CASSAQGLSTEAFF
TRBV5-1	-	-	TRBJ2-3	TGCGCCAGCAGCTTGGCTTCCCGGGTTGGGACAGATACGCAGTATTTT	CASSLASRVGTDTQYF
TRBV25-1	-	-	TRBJ2-5	TGTGCCAGCGCTGAGGAGCCGGAGACCCAGTACTTC	CASAEEPETQYF
TRBV7-9	-	-	TRBJ2-3	TGTGCCAGCAGCTTAAATAGAGGGGACGATACGCAGTATTTT	CASSLNRGDDTQYF
TRBV9	TRBD2	-	TRBJ2-7	TGTGCCAGCAGCGGTGGACTAGGAATAAGCTCCTACGAGCAGTACTTC	CASSGGLGISSYEQYF
TRBV21-1	-	-	TRBJ2-5	TGTGCCAGCAGGAAGGGGCTAGCGGGGGTACCAACGGAGACCCAGTACTTC	CASRKGLAGVPTETQYF
TRBV14	TRBD1	-	TRBJ2-3	TGTGCCAGCAGCCCAGGGGGCAGGACTAGCACAGATACGCAGTATTTT	CASSPGGRTSTDTQYF
TRBV5-1	-	-	TRBJ1-5	TGCGCCAGCAGTACCTCCCCGGGGCCCGAACAGCCCCAGCATTTT	CASSTSPGPEQPQHF
TRBV2	-	-	TRBJ2-5	TGTGCCAGCAGACCCGGGACTGCCCAAGAGACCCAGTACTTC	CASRPGTAQETQYF
TRBV27	-	-	TRBJ2-6	TGTGCCAGCAGTTCGGGCTTCGGGGCCAACGTCCTGACTTTC	CASSSGFGANVLTF
TRBV7-2	-	-	TRBJ1-3	TGTGCCAGCAGCTCACCCATCTCTGGAAACACCATATATTTT	CASSSPISGNTIYF
TRBV5-1	-	-	TRBJ2-7	TGCGCCAGCAGCCTCCTAGACACAGGCTCCTACGAGCAGTACTTC	CASSLLDTGSYEQYF